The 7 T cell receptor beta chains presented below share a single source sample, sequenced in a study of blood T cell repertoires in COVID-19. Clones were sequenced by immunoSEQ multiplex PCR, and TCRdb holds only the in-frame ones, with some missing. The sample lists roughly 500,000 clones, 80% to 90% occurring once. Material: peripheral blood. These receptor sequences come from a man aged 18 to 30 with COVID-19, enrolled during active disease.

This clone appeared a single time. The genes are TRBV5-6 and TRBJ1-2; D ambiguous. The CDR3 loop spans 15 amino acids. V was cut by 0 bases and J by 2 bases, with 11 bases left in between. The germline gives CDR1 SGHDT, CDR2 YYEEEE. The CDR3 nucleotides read TGTGCCAGCAGCTTGGGGGCTACAGCCAACTATGGCTACACCTTC. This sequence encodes CASSLGATANYGYTF. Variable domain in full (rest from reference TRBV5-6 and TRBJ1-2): DAGVTQSPTHLIKTRGQQVTLRCSPKSGHDTVSWYQQALGQGPQFIFQYYEEEERQRGNFPDRFSGHQFPNYSSELNVNALLLGDSALYLCASSLGATANYGYTFGSGTRLTVV.

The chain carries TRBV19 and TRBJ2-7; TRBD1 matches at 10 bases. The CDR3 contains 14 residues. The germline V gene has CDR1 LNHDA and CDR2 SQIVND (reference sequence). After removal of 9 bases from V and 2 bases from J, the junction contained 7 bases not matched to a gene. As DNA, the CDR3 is TGTGCCAGCTCTCCGGGACAGGGGACCTACGAGCAGTACTTC. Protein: CASSPGQGTYEQYF.

CDR3 DNA sequence: TGTGCCAGTAGTATAAAGGGGGGGGGACATGGAGAGACCCAGTACTTC. It specifies CASSIKGGGHGETQYF. The gene calls are TRBV19 and TRBJ2-5, with D tentatively TRBD2 (7 bases). This CDR3 is 16 amino acids long. The V end was cut by 2 bases, the J end by 4 bases, with 17 bases between. Germline V gene data show CDR1 as LNHDA and CDR2 as SQIVND (reference sequence).

This chain's CDR3 is CASSQMRTSGSGANVLTF. For the CDR3, the DNA is TGCGCCAGCAGCCAAATGCGGACATCTGGCTCTGGGGCCAACGTCCTGACTTTC. V gene TRBV5-1 combines with J gene TRBJ2-6, with D perhaps TRBD1 (5 bases). The CDR3 length is 18 residues. CDR1 is SGHRS and CDR2 is YFSETQ in the germline V gene. Trimming stripped 4 bases from V and 0 bases from J, with 17 bases between. Filled out from reference TRBV5-1 and TRBJ2-6, the complete variable domain reads KAGVTQTPRYLIKTRGQQVTLSCSPISGHRSVSWYQQTPGQGLQFLFEYFSETQRNKGNFPGRFSGRQFSNSRSEMNVSTLELGDSALYLCASSQMRTSGSGANVLTFGAGSRLTVL.

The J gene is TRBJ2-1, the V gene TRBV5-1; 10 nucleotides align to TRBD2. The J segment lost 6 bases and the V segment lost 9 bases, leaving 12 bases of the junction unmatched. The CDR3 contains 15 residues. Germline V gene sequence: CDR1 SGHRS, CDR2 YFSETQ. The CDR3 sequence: CATQGFPSGSNEQFF. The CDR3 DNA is TGCGCCACCCAGGGATTCCCTAGCGGGAGCAATGAGCAGTTCTTC.

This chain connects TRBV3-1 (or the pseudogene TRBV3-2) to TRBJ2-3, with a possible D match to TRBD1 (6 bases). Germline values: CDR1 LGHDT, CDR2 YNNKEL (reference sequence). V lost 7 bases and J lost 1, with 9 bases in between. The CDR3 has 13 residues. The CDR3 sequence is CASMGAGTDTQYF. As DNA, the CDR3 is TGTGCCAGCATGGGGGCTGGCACAGATACGCAGTATTTT.

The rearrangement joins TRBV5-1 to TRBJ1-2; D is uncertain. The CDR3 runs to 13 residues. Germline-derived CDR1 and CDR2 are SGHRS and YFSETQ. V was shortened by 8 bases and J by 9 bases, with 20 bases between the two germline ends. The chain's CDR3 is CASSNSSRGSYTF. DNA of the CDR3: TGCGCCAGTAGTAATTCCTCCCGGGGTAGCTACACCTTC.